This T cell receptor beta chain was captured in a study of T-cell reconstitution after alpha-beta-depleted transplantation in children. The study, taken as a whole, reports: Once a year had passed after transplant, T-cell counts and diversity came mostly from newly produced T cells. Some patients showed high day-60 TCRbeta diversity, which derived from surviving recipient T cells and thymic progenitors. There were reportedly several hundred expanded graft clones from which alpha-beta T cells came about two months after transplant.

Researchers prepared the TCRbeta library using unique molecular identifiers, the study reports. TCRdb recomputed calls from the PCR reads with MiXCR, one row per CDR3 protein. The data hold roughly 50,000 distinct CDR3 sequences, with approximately 43% observed a single time. Points on this clonotype: Its matching antigen is unknown.

The CDR3 loop spans 15 amino acids. V lost 2 bases to trimming and J lost 2 bases, with 13 bases between them. Germline V gene lookup returns CDR1 MDHEN and CDR2 SYDVKM. Sequenced here: PBMCs, mostly from graft donor cells, sampled 360 days after TCRalphabeta/CD19-depleted stem cell transplant. This clonotype originated in a male patient under 18 who had a stem cell transplant for acute lymphoblastic leukemia, so the T cells may come from the graft donor. The rearrangement links TRBV28 to TRBJ2-7; the D is unclear. The CDR3 region is CASSLRSSLAYEQYF. CDR3 sequence (DNA): TGTGCCAGCAGTTTACGTTCTAGTCTGGCCTACGAGCAGTACTTC.